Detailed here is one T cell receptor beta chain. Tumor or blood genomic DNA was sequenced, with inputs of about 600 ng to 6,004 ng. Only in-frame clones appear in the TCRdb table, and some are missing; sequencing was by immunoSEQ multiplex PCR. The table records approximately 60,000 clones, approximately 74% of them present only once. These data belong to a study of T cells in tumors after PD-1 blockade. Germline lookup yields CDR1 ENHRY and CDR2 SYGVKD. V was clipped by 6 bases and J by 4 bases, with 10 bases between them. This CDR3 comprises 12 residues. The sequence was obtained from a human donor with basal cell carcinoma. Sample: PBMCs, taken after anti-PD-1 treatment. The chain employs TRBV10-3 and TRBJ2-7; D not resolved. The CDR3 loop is CAISPVEYEQYF. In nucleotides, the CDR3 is TGTGCCATCAGCCCGGTCGAGTACGAGCAGTACTTC.